This is a list of T cell receptor beta chains from one sample in a study of vaccination effects on CD4 cells after COVID-19. The data were produced by immunoSEQ multiplex PCR, yet TCRdb's version contains in-frame clones alone and is incomplete. The sample carries about 47,000 clones, around 76% recorded once. The antigens these receptors bind are not known. The source was CD4+ T cells from PBMCs cultured without peptide, collected before COVID-19 vaccination. The receptors here all came from a human donor who had a prior SARS-CoV-2 infection. Both conserved end residues are part of each CDR3. D genes are given only for firm matches. Only part of the rows carry a size: once, few, many, or a class if the clone is expanded.

.	TRBV7-9	.	TRBJ1-1	CASSLLRDTEAFF	TGTGCCAGCAGCTTATTGAGGGACACTGAAGCTTTCTTT
few	TRBV4-2	TRBD1	TRBJ1-2	CASSQPTGRNGYTF	TGTGCCAGCAGCCAACCGACAGGGAGGAATGGCTACACCTTC
.	TRBV7-3	.	TRBJ2-5	CASSRAGDETQYF	TGTGCCAGCAGCCGGGCGGGTGACGAGACCCAGTACTTC
.	TRBV4-3	.	TRBJ2-5	CASSSRVKQAQETQYF	TGCGCCAGCAGCTCAAGGGTGAAACAGGCTCAAGAGACCCAGTACTTC
few	TRBV7-9	.	TRBJ2-3	CASSLGGGRPDTQYF	TGTGCCAGCAGCTTAGGGGGGGGCAGGCCAGATACGCAGTATTTT
.	TRBV2	.	TRBJ2-7	CASTGYGGYEQYF	TGTGCCAGCACGGGGTATGGTGGCTACGAGCAGTACTTC
.	TRBV5-1	.	TRBJ2-3	CASSLRKQTGDTQYF	TGCGCCAGCAGCCTCCGGAAGCAGACCGGAGATACGCAGTATTTT
.	TRBV11-2	.	TRBJ2-1	CASSFLGVAQFF	TGTGCCAGCAGCTTCCTAGGCGTGGCGCAGTTCTTC
.	TRBV7-2	.	TRBJ2-7	CASSLVAGDYEQYF	TGTGCCAGCAGCTTAGTGGCAGGGGACTACGAGCAGTACTTC
.	TRBV21-1	.	TRBJ1-5	CASSFRTGGHNQPQHF	TGTGCCAGCAGCTTTCGGACAGGGGGCCACAATCAGCCCCAGCATTTT
.	TRBV18	.	TRBJ2-3	CASSPRLKASTDTQYF	TGTGCCAGCTCACCCCGTCTTAAAGCTAGCACAGATACGCAGTATTTT
.	TRBV10-3	.	TRBJ1-2	CAISGEGLFGGYTF	TGTGCCATCAGTGGGGAGGGACTGTTTGGTGGCTACACCTTC
.	TRBV9	.	TRBJ2-2	CATELGPPLIFTGELFF	TGTGCCACGGAATTGGGCCCACCATTGATTTTTACCGGGGAGCTGTTTTTT
few	TRBV7-9	.	TRBJ2-7	CASSLQERYEQYF	TGTGCCAGCAGCTTACAGGAGCGCTACGAGCAGTACTTC
.	TRBV7-3	.	TRBJ1-3	CASRRHGKKGGNTIYF	TGTGCCAGCAGAAGACACGGGAAAAAGGGTGGAAACACCATATATTTT
.	TRBV2	TRBD1	TRBJ2-7	CASSVLTGEQYF	TGTGCCAGCAGCGTACTGACAGGGGAGCAGTACTTC
.	TRBV5-6	.	TRBJ2-1	CASSTIVSSYNEQFF	TGTGCCAGCAGCACTATTGTCAGCTCCTACAATGAGCAGTTCTTC
few	TRBV6-1	TRBD2	TRBJ2-1	CASSAGLAGNYNEQFF	TGTGCCAGCAGTGCGGGACTAGCGGGAAACTACAATGAGCAGTTCTTC
once	TRBV27	.	TRBJ2-7	CASSPRGASRGTDEQYF	TGTGCCAGCAGTCCAAGGGGTGCGTCGCGGGGAACCGACGAGCAGTACTTC
.	TRBV5-1	.	TRBJ2-5	CASSLGSGQETQYF	TGCGCCAGCAGCCTCGGATCAGGACAAGAGACCCAGTACTTC
.	TRBV6-5	TRBD2	TRBJ2-1	CASIIGGGGEQFF	TGTGCCAGCATAATTGGGGGGGGAGGTGAGCAGTTCTTC
once	TRBV7-2	.	TRBJ2-7	CASSLVGVQGSYEQYF	TGTGCCAGCAGCTTAGTTGGTGTTCAGGGATCCTACGAGCAGTACTTC
.	TRBV29-1	.	TRBJ1-5	CSVQGDQPQHF	TGCAGCGTACAGGGTGATCAGCCCCAGCATTTT
.	TRBV3-1/TRBV3-2	.	TRBJ1-5	CASSQYPGPQHF	TGTGCCAGCAGCCAATACCCGGGCCCCCAGCATTTT
.	TRBV5-1	TRBD2	TRBJ2-7	CASSLALIAGAYEQYF	TGCGCCAGCAGCTTGGCCCTAATAGCGGGAGCTTACGAGCAGTACTTC
.	TRBV2	.	TRBJ1-2	CASSDLGRYYGYTF	TGTGCCAGCAGTGATTTGGGCAGGTACTATGGCTACACCTTC
.	TRBV2	.	TRBJ2-4	CASSEAREVAYF	TGTGCCAGCAGTGAAGCTCGCGAAGTTGCGTACTTC
once	TRBV10-1	.	TRBJ2-2	CASSEDREGANTGELFF	TGCGCCAGCAGTGAAGACAGGGAGGGCGCGAACACCGGGGAGCTGTTTTTT
.	TRBV7-9	.	TRBJ2-2	CASSLSGAGELFF	TGTGCCAGCAGCTTATCAGGGGCCGGGGAGCTGTTTTTT
.	TRBV6-5	.	TRBJ2-6	CASSSSGAGANVLTF	TGTGCCAGCAGTTCGTCAGGGGCTGGGGCCAACGTCCTGACTTTC
.	TRBV4-1	.	TRBJ1-2	CASSQDFGGVYYGYTF	TGCGCCAGCAGCCAAGATTTTGGGGGGGTTTACTATGGCTACACCTTC
.	TRBV9	TRBD1	TRBJ2-5	CASSVGDRGSGTQYF	TGTGCCAGCAGCGTAGGGGACAGGGGGTCAGGGACCCAGTACTTC
.	TRBV7-8	.	TRBJ2-7	CASSLALLATIYEQYF	TGTGCCAGCAGCTTAGCGCTTCTAGCGACCATCTACGAGCAGTACTTC
.	TRBV5-1	TRBD2	TRBJ2-7	CASSTGTSGAYEQYF	TGCGCCAGCAGCACCGGGACTAGCGGGGCCTACGAGCAGTACTTC
.	TRBV5-1	TRBD1	TRBJ2-3	CASSLTGVSTDTQYF	TGCGCCAGCAGCTTGACAGGGGTTAGCACAGATACGCAGTATTTT
.	TRBV6-5	.	TRBJ2-1	CASRLPTSTYEQFF	TGTGCCAGCAGATTGCCTACTAGCACCTATGAGCAGTTCTTC
.	TRBV29-1	TRBD2	TRBJ2-1	CSVAGTSGGDNEQFF	TGCAGCGTCGCGGGGACTAGCGGGGGGGACAATGAGCAGTTCTTC
few	TRBV19	.	TRBJ1-2	CASTRDRIVGYTF	TGTGCCAGTACTCGCGACAGGATTGTAGGCTACACCTTC
.	TRBV24-1	TRBD2	TRBJ2-7	CATSSGRGLAYEQYF	TGTGCCACCAGTTCGGGGCGGGGACTAGCTTACGAGCAGTACTTC
.	TRBV7-8	TRBD1	TRBJ2-7	CASSLRTGGTDEQYF	TGTGCCAGCAGCTTACGTACAGGGGGGACCGACGAGCAGTACTTC
.	TRBV9	.	TRBJ1-2	CASSSRGSGATYGYTF	TGTGCCAGCAGCTCTAGGGGATCAGGGGCGACCTATGGCTACACCTTC
.	TRBV7-3	.	TRBJ2-2	CASSPNGRLGGELFF	TGTGCCAGCAGCCCCAACGGGCGGTTGGGCGGGGAGCTGTTTTTT